What follows describes a single T cell receptor (beta chain). The data originate from a study of blood T cell repertoires in COVID-19. V was pared by 1 base and J by 0 bases, with 2 bases of the junction left unmatched. This CDR3 comprises 15 residues. The germline CDR1 and CDR2 sequences are MDHEN and SYDVKM. Some clones are missing from TCRdb's copy, which holds only in-frame ones; the method was immunoSEQ multiplex PCR. The sample records under 250,000 clones, around 82% being singletons. This sequence joins TRBV28 and TRBJ1-2; 7 nucleotides match TRBD1. The specimen was peripheral blood. The TCR originated in a man aged 35 to 55 with active or convalescent COVID-19. The CDR3 is CASSLFRGSNYGYTF. CDR3 sequence (DNA): TGTGCCAGCAGTTTATTCAGGGGGTCTAACTATGGCTACACCTTC.